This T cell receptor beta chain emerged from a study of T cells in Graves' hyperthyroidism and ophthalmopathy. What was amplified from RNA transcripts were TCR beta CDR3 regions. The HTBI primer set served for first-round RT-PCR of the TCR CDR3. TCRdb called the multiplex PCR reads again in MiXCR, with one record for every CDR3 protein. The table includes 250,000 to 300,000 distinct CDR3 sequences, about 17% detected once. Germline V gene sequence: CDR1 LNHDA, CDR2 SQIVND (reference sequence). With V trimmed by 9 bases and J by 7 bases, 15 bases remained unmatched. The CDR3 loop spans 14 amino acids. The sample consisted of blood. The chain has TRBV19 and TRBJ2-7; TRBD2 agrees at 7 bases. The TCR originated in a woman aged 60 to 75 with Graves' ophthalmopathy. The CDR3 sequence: CASGPRAGEEEQYF. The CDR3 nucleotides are TGTGCCAGCGGCCCTCGGGCGGGAGAGGAAGAGCAGTACTTC. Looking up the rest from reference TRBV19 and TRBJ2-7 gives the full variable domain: DGGITQSPKYLFRKEGQNVTLSCEQNLNHDAMYWYRQDPGQGLRLIYYSQIVNDFQKGDIAEGYSVSREKKESFPLTVTSAQKNPTAFYLCASGPRAGEEEQYFGPGTRLTVT.